The next 14 T cell receptor beta chains were all read from a single sample in a study of CD8 T cells in ankylosing spondylitis. MiXCR, applied by TCRdb to the 5' RACE reads, yields one record per CDR3 protein. The data hold nearly 250,000 distinct CDR3 sequences, with over 30% observed a single time. Sequenced material: blood, either unsorted or a sorted T cell fraction (not recorded which). These receptors were taken from a male donor with ankylosing spondylitis or in good health (not recorded which).

This chain connects TRBV10-3 to TRBJ1-1; D ambiguous. This CDR3 is 15 amino acids long. Trimming left V 2 bases short and J 1 base short, with 11 bases between. The germline CDR1 and CDR2 sequences are ENHRY and SYGVKD. CDR3 in amino acids: CAISERTGSNTEAFF. The CDR3 DNA sequence: TGTGCCATCAGTGAGAGGACCGGATCGAACACTGAAGCTTTCTTT.

The chain uses TRBV6-1 and TRBJ2-5; D is perhaps TRBD2 (7 bases). The CDR3 loop spans 15 amino acids. With 5 bases removed from V and 2 bases from J, the gap between germline ends came to 15 bases. Germline lookup yields CDR1 MNHNS and CDR2 SASEGT. The CDR3 protein is CASSPQGRGQETQYF. In DNA form, the CDR3 reads TGTGCCAGCAGTCCGCAGGGGAGGGGACAAGAGACCCAGTACTTC.

This chain joins TRBV10-3 and TRBJ2-3; D is possibly TRBD1 or TRBD2 (5 bases each). In germline, CDR1 is ENHRY, CDR2 SYGVKD. The CDR3 consists of 12 residues. The V end lost 5 bases, the J end lost 7 bases, and 10 bases lay between the germline ends. The CDR3 DNA follows: TGTGCCATCAGTCCCGGGACCTATACGCAGTATTTT. Amino acid sequence: CAISPGTYTQYF.

Only a few counts were recorded for this clonotype. The V gene is TRBV27, the J gene TRBJ2-7; possibly TRBD2 for D (6 bases). CDR1 and CDR2 from the germline V gene are MNHEY and SMNVEV (reference sequence). The CDR3 has 15 residues. V shed 5 bases and J shed 5 bases, with 19 bases lying between them. The CDR3 reads CASSPGTLPRHEQYF. DNA for the CDR3: TGTGCCAGCAGTCCTGGGACTCTGCCGCGGCACGAGCAGTACTTC.

In DNA form, the CDR3 reads TGTGCCACCAGCCGAGGGGACAGGGAGACAGATACGCAGTATTTT. Translated, it gives CATSRGDRETDTQYF. The chain has TRBV24-1 and TRBJ2-3; 9 bases line up with TRBD1. This CDR3 is 15 amino acids long. Germline values: CDR1 KGHDR, CDR2 SFDVKD. The ends lost 7 bases at V and 3 bases at J; junction bases unmatched: 7.

In this sample, this clonotype turned up a few times. The chain recombines TRBV6-1 with TRBJ1-1; the D gene is possibly TRBD1 (5 bases). The CDR3 spans 14 residues. The V gene lost 7 bases and the J gene lost 1 base, with 13 bases spanning the gap. Per germline, CDR1 MNHNS and CDR2 SASEGT. The CDR3 DNA sequence: TGTGCCAGCACCCGGGGGGGTCAGAACACTGAAGCTTTCTTT. Residues: CASTRGGQNTEAFF.

V gene TRBV14 combines with J gene TRBJ2-1; the match to TRBD1 covers 7 bases. Per germline, CDR1 SGHDN and CDR2 FVKESK. Trimming at V came to 5 bases and at J to 7 bases, leaving 5 bases not matched to a gene. The CDR3 covers 13 residues. The DNA for the CDR3 is TGTGCCAGCAGCTCTATGGACAGGAATGAGCAGTTCTTC. It specifies CASSSMDRNEQFF.

This clonotype came up a few times. The chain joins TRBV7-9 to TRBJ1-2; TRBD1 might be the D (6 bases). The CDR3 is 12 residues long. The germline V gene encodes CDR1 SEHNR and CDR2 FQNEAQ (reference sequence). The V end lost 5 bases, the J end lost 5 bases, and 9 bases lay between the germline ends. For the CDR3, the DNA is TGTGCCAGCAGCGTAGGGACATATGGCTACACCTTC. This codes for CASSVGTYGYTF. Variable domain in full (rest from reference TRBV7-9 and TRBJ1-2): DTGVSQNPRHKITKRGQNVTFRCDPISEHNRLYWYRQTLGQGPEFLTYFQNEAQLEKSRLLSDRFSAERPKGSFSTLEIQRTEQGDSAMYLCASSVGTYGYTFGSGTRLTVV.

The V gene is TRBV12-3 or TRBV12-4, the J gene TRBJ2-5; 12 bases agree with TRBD2. V shed 3 bases, J shed 5 bases, and the junction held 1 base outside the gene matches. The CDR3 is made up of 14 amino acids. For the CDR3, the DNA is TGTGCCAGCAGTTTTGGGACTAGCGGGGAGACCCAGTACTTC. Amino acid sequence: CASSFGTSGETQYF.

This chain joins TRBV10-3 and TRBJ1-5; no definite D call. Trimming removed 7 bases at V and 3 bases at J, with 10 bases between. Germline lookup yields CDR1 ENHRY and CDR2 SYGVKD. The CDR3 contains 13 residues. The CDR3 DNA reads TGTGCCATCACTGGTCAGGCCAATCAGCCCCAGCATTTT. Encoded protein: CAITGQANQPQHF.

This chain links TRBV3-1 with TRBJ1-1; 9 bases align to TRBD1. The CDR3 totals 15 residues. V lost 7 bases, J lost 3 bases, and 9 bases stayed unmatched. Germline CDR1 LGHDT, CDR2 YNNKEL (reference sequence). CDR3 coding DNA: TGTGCCAGCACCAAACAGGGGGCAACGGACACTGAAGCTTTCTTT. This translates into CASTKQGATDTEAFF.

In its sample, this clonotype was seen a few times. The chain recombines TRBV6-5 with TRBJ2-7; 9 nucleotides agree with TRBD2. The V and J ends lost 2 bases and 5 bases, in that order; junction bases with no gene match: 10. In germline, CDR1 is MNHEY, CDR2 SVGAGI. The CDR3 is made up of 16 amino acids. Written as DNA, the CDR3 is TGTGCCAGCAGTTACGGCGGGGGGGCCAATACCGACGAGCAGTACTTC. Protein product: CASSYGGGANTDEQYF.

This clonotype was seen just once. The chain links TRBV5-1 to TRBJ2-1, with D possibly TRBD1 on 5 matching bases. Germline CDR1 SGHRS, CDR2 YFSETQ. The V gene lost 5 bases and the J gene lost 4 bases, with 16 bases spanning the gap. This CDR3 contains 15 residues. This CDR3 is CASSPGFSLYNEQFF. CDR3 bases: TGCGCCAGCAGTCCAGGGTTCTCCTTATACAATGAGCAGTTCTTC.

This clonotype was seen just once. CDR3 DNA sequence: TGTGCCAGCAGCTTGCGCGCGGCAGATACGCAGTATTTT. It encodes CASSLRAADTQYF. The rearrangement joins TRBV5-5 to TRBJ2-3; no clear D. Germline CDR1 reads SGHKS; CDR2 reads YYEKEE (reference sequence). Trimming pared 1 base from V and 4 bases from J, leaving 7 bases between. The CDR3 covers 13 residues. Drawing the rest from reference TRBV5-5 and TRBJ2-3, the complete variable domain is DAGVTQSPTHLIKTRGQQVTLRCSPISGHKSVSWYQQVLGQGPQFIFQYYEKEERGRGNFPDRFSARQFPNYSSELNVNALLLGDSALYLCASSLRAADTQYFGPGTRLTVL.